The source of this T cell receptor (beta chain) is a study of post-analysis software for immune sequencing data. Study information: Courses of disease covered relapsing-remitting, secondary progressive and progressive-relapsing multiple sclerosis.

This CDR3 is 12 amino acids long. Trimming pared 4 bases from V and 6 bases from J, leaving 12 bases between. Germline V gives CDR1 GTSNPN, CDR2 SVGIG (reference sequence). Study-wide results and caveats: Higher frequency in patients than in controls was seen for roughly five TRBV segments, with TRBV5-6, TRBV5-1 and TRBV20-1 among them. Versus controls, multiple sclerosis patients showed significantly lower diversity (normalized Chao1). Co-batched samples clustered tightly together by F measure.

This clonotype has only a few counts. Its specificity is not known. Unique molecular identifiers tagged the TCR beta cDNA libraries. The source material, roughly 0.9 to 10 million T cells, gave rise to about 520,000 cDNA molecules. TCRdb fed the PCR reads into MiXCR, producing one record per CDR3 protein. Among roughly 800,000 distinct CDR3 sequences listed, roughly 46% were seen once. This chain links TRBV30 with TRBJ1-1, with a possible D match to TRBD1 (5 bases). Sequencing used blood. This sequence was found in a girl between 10 and 17 years old with multiple sclerosis. CDR3 coding DNA: TGTGCCTGGATGATGGGGGGTTCTGAAGCTTTCTTT. This sequence encodes CAWMMGGSEAFF.